This is a list of T cell receptor beta chains from one sample in a study of T cell responses to AZD1222 COVID-19 vaccine. Sequencing used immunoSEQ multiplex PCR; TCRdb keeps in-frame clones, though not all of them. The sample lists 100,000 or so clones; approximately 88% were seen once. The sequencing used peripheral blood, collected on day 0 of AZD1222 vaccination. The receptors derive from an adult in good health. Each CDR3 is given with its conserved first and last residue. The D gene is left open where the match is weak. Some rows have no size entry. The others give once, few or many, or a class for an expanded clone.

>.|TRBV29-1|.|TRBJ1-2
CSAELTYGYTF
>.|TRBV5-1|TRBD1|TRBJ1-6
CASSGGTASPLHF
>.|TRBV3-1/TRBV3-2|TRBD2|TRBJ2-2
CASSQGLLAEISNTGELFF
>.|TRBV3-1/TRBV3-2|.|TRBJ1-2
CASSQSSVSSYGYTF
>.|TRBV13|TRBD1|TRBJ2-7
CASSPTGNSYEQYF
>.|TRBV28|.|TRBJ1-5
CASSLGVSNQPQHF
>.|TRBV14|TRBD2|TRBJ2-3
CASSQRTRQYF
>.|TRBV20-1|.|TRBJ1-6
CSANSPLHF
>.|TRBV18|.|TRBJ2-3
CASSPRHTDTQYF
>.|TRBV18|TRBD2|TRBJ2-1
CASSPGGAYNEQFF
>once|TRBV24-1|.|TRBJ1-2
CATSAGYGYTF
>.|TRBV7-9|TRBD1|TRBJ1-3
CASSLSGGTTGNTIYF
>.|TRBV2|TRBD2|TRBJ2-7
CASSTSGNSYEQYF
>.|TRBV13|.|TRBJ1-2
CASSSDQGFSGYTF
>.|TRBV6-5|TRBD1|TRBJ2-7
CASSFGTVRSYEQYF
>.|TRBV2|.|TRBJ1-1
CASRKQGWDTEAFF
>few|TRBV5-5|.|TRBJ2-3
CASSPLISTDTQYF
>.|TRBV11-2|TRBD1|TRBJ1-2
CASSLDSQGGVSYTF
>.|TRBV6-6|.|TRBJ1-1
CASSYRDNEAFF
>.|TRBV28|.|TRBJ2-2
CASSLGRNYRGGTGELFF
>.|TRBV19|.|TRBJ2-2
CASSLGAASTGELFF
>.|TRBV9|.|TRBJ1-1
CASSRDGMNTEAFF
>once|TRBV7-6|.|TRBJ2-1
CASSLFLDVGSDEQFF
>few|TRBV2|.|TRBJ1-6
CASSGGGIYNSPLHF
>.|TRBV3-1/TRBV3-2|.|TRBJ2-3
CASSQDTDTQYF
>.|TRBV27|.|TRBJ1-5
CASSPLEFYSNQPQHF